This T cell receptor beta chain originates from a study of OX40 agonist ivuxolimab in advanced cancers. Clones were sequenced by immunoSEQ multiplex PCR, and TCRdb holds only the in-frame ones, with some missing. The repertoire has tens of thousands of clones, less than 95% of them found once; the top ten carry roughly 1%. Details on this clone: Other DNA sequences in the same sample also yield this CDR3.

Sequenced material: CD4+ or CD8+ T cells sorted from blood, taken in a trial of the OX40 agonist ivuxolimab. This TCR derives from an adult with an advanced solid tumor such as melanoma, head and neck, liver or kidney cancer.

As DNA, the CDR3 is TGTGCCAGCAGCGTCCGGGATACCCAGGAGACCCAGTACTTC. Amino acids: CASSVRDTQETQYF. V and J are TRBV7-8 and TRBJ2-5; possibly TRBD2 for D (5 bases). With 5 bases removed from V and 5 bases from J, the gap between germline ends came to 15 bases. Germline V gives CDR1 SGHVS, CDR2 FQNEAQ. The CDR3 contains 14 residues.